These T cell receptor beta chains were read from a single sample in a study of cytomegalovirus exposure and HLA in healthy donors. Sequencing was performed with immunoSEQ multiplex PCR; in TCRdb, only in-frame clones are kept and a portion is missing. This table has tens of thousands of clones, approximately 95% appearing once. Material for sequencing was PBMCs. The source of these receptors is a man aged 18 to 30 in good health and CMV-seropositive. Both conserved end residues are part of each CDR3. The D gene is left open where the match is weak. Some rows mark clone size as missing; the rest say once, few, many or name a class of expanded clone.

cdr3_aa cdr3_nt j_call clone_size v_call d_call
CASSINYGYTF TGTGCCAGTTCCATTAACTATGGCTACACCTTC TRBJ1-2 - TRBV5-6 -
CASSLGAVAEGDTQYF TGTGCCAGCAGCTTAGGGGCAGTGGCAGAAGGCGATACGCAGTATTTT TRBJ2-3 - TRBV7-9 -
CASSPGTNSGANVLTF TGTGCCAGCAGTCCCGGGACAAACTCTGGGGCCAACGTCCTGACTTTC TRBJ2-6 - TRBV6-4 -
CASSETLAGGTYEQYF TGCGCCAGCAGTGAGACACTAGCGGGAGGGACGTACGAGCAGTACTTC TRBJ2-7 - TRBV4-1 TRBD2
CASILGSSSYNEQFF TGTGCCAGTATTTTAGGTAGTAGCTCCTACAATGAGCAGTTCTTC TRBJ2-1 - TRBV28 -
CASRSNEKLFF TGTGCCAGCAGGTCGAATGAAAAACTGTTTTTT TRBJ1-4 - TRBV28 -
CASNKRRGSTDTQYF TGTGCCAGTAACAAAAGGAGGGGTTCCACAGATACGCAGTATTTT TRBJ2-3 once TRBV19 -
CASSPTGDSTTEAFF TGTGCCAGCAGCCCTACAGGGGACAGTACCACTGAAGCTTTCTTT TRBJ1-1 - TRBV7-2 TRBD1
CASSLKPVRSSYNEQFF TGCGCCAGCAGCTTGAAGCCGGTACGGAGCTCCTACAATGAGCAGTTCTTC TRBJ2-1 - TRBV5-1 -
CASSLSDRVDEKLFF TGTGCCAGCAGTTTATCTGACAGGGTTGATGAAAAACTGTTTTTT TRBJ1-4 once TRBV27 TRBD1
CASRSGGSGNTIYF TGTGCCAGCAGGTCGGGGGGGTCTGGAAACACCATATATTTT TRBJ1-3 - TRBV28 -
CASSQGQARTNEKLFF TGCGCCAGCAGCCAGGGACAGGCTCGAACTAATGAAAAACTGTTTTTT TRBJ1-4 - TRBV4-1 TRBD1
CASSQSWQGKETQYF TGCGCCAGCAGCCAGAGTTGGCAGGGGAAAGAGACCCAGTACTTC TRBJ2-5 - TRBV4-1 -
CASSAGGDTGELFF TGTGCCAGCAGTGCGGGGGGAGACACCGGGGAGCTGTTTTTT TRBJ2-2 few TRBV25-1 TRBD2
CASSAAGGYEQYF TGTGCCAGCTCAGCGGCAGGGGGCTACGAGCAGTACTTC TRBJ2-7 once TRBV18 TRBD1
CASRRRGLNEKLFF TGTGCCAGCAGAAGAAGGGGGCTAAATGAAAAACTGTTTTTT TRBJ1-4 - TRBV6-5 TRBD1
CASMGDSNQPQHF TGTGCCAGCATGGGAGATAGCAATCAGCCCCAGCATTTT TRBJ1-5 - TRBV2 -
CASSPVATGDTEAFF TGCGCCAGCAGCCCGGTGGCGACAGGGGACACTGAAGCTTTCTTT TRBJ1-1 - TRBV5-1 TRBD1
CASSLDQGIGYGYTF TGTGCCAGCTCACTGGATCAGGGGATTGGCTATGGCTACACCTTC TRBJ1-2 - TRBV18 -
CASSFRGQGLYEQYF TGTGCCAGCAGCTTCCGGGGACAGGGTTTATACGAGCAGTACTTC TRBJ2-7 - TRBV27 TRBD1
CACEDHRRYGYTF TGTGCCTGTGAAGATCACAGACGGTATGGCTACACCTTC TRBJ1-2 - TRBV30 -
CAWSVNTGGTQYF TGTGCCTGGAGTGTGAATACAGGGGGTACGCAGTATTTT TRBJ2-3 few TRBV30 TRBD1
CASTHRGAGNTIYF TGTGCCAGCACCCACAGGGGGGCTGGAAACACCATATATTTT TRBJ1-3 - TRBV2 TRBD1
CSAGLVGETQYF TGCAGCGCCGGACTAGTAGGGGAGACCCAGTACTTC TRBJ2-5 - TRBV29-1 TRBD2
CASRTVPDLYEQYF TGTGCCAGCCGAACTGTCCCTGATCTCTACGAGCAGTACTTC TRBJ2-7 once TRBV5-6 -
CAWKPGLAGTGELFF TGTGCCTGGAAACCGGGACTAGCGGGCACCGGGGAGCTGTTTTTT TRBJ2-2 - TRBV30 TRBD2
CASSPSQGSGELFF TGTGCCAGCTCACCTTCACAGGGGTCCGGGGAGCTGTTTTTT TRBJ2-2 - TRBV18 TRBD1
CASSQQGGHEQYF TGTGCCAGCTCACAACAGGGAGGGCACGAGCAGTACTTC TRBJ2-7 - TRBV18 -
CAISESSGGSHEQYF TGTGCCATCAGTGAGTCGTCCGGGGGGTCGCACGAGCAGTACTTC TRBJ2-7 - TRBV10-3 TRBD2
CASSPGSGLYEQYF TGTGCCAGCAGCCCGGGGTCGGGCTTATACGAGCAGTACTTC TRBJ2-7 - TRBV2 -
CASSSAGVSPHEQYF TGTGCCAGCAGCTCAGCAGGGGTAAGCCCCCACGAGCAGTACTTC TRBJ2-7 - TRBV6-1 -
CASSLGGQGLDEQYF TGTGCCAGCAGCTTAGGGGGTCAGGGGTTGGACGAGCAGTACTTC TRBJ2-7 - TRBV11-1 -
CASSREGQPQHF TGTGCCAGCAGCCGGGAGGGGCAGCCCCAGCATTTT TRBJ1-5 few TRBV9 -
CASSFGGTEAFF TGTGCCAGCAGTTTCGGGGGGACTGAAGCTTTCTTT TRBJ1-1 - TRBV6-5 -
CASSLTIGTVVYEQYF TGCGCCAGCAGCTTGACGATCGGGACAGTCGTCTACGAGCAGTACTTC TRBJ2-7 once TRBV5-1 TRBD1
CASSRISTGTGTSYEQYF TGTGCCAGCAGCCGAATATCTACCGGGACAGGGACCTCCTACGAGCAGTACTTC TRBJ2-7 - TRBV7-9 TRBD1
CASSVGWGPVKKDTQYF TGTGCCAGCAGCGTAGGTTGGGGCCCAGTGAAGAAAGATACGCAGTATTTT TRBJ2-3 - TRBV9 -
CASSQNTGELFF TGCGCCAGCAGCCAGAACACCGGGGAGCTGTTTTTT TRBJ2-2 - TRBV5-1 -
CASSVDPDSYNEQFF TGTGCCAGCAGCGTAGACCCAGACTCCTACAATGAGCAGTTCTTC TRBJ2-1 once TRBV9 -
CASSYQREVVDTQYF TGCGCCAGCAGTTATCAGCGGGAGGTGGTAGATACGCAGTATTTT TRBJ2-3 - TRBV10-1 TRBD2
CSVRGGGLIDNEQFF TGCAGCGTGAGGGGGGGAGGGCTAATAGACAATGAGCAGTTCTTC TRBJ2-1 - TRBV29-1 -
CASRHYRALNTEAFF TGTGCCAGCAGACACTACAGGGCACTGAACACTGAAGCTTTCTTT TRBJ1-1 - TRBV6-1 -
CASSLTPGTDTEAFF TGTGCCAGCAGCTTAACCCCCGGGACAGACACTGAAGCTTTCTTT TRBJ1-1 - TRBV7-3 TRBD1
CASSVTGGPSHGYTF TGTGCCAGCAGTGTCACCGGGGGGCCAAGCCATGGCTACACCTTC TRBJ1-2 - TRBV6-4 -
CASSPTSSYNEQFF TGTGCCAGCTCACCAACATCTAGCTACAATGAGCAGTTCTTC TRBJ2-1 - TRBV18 -
CASSPTGGLNEKLFF TGTGCCAGCAGTCCGACAGGGGGATTAAATGAAAAACTGTTTTTT TRBJ1-4 once TRBV28 TRBD1
CASSEVRGGGYTF TGCGCCAGCAGTGAGGTCAGGGGCGGTGGCTACACCTTC TRBJ1-2 - TRBV10-1 -
CASSPGQGPHRSGNTIYF TGTGCCAGCAGCCCGGGACAGGGGCCCCACAGGTCTGGAAACACCATATATTTT TRBJ1-3 - TRBV5-6 TRBD1
CASSWGHTGELFF TGTGCCAGCAGCTGGGGCCACACCGGGGAGCTGTTTTTT TRBJ2-2 - TRBV7-9 -
CASSQRGSAPNNEQFF TGTGCCAGTAGTCAAAGGGGATCGGCACCAAACAATGAGCAGTTCTTC TRBJ2-1 - TRBV19 -
CASSDAGRSGGRADTQYF TGCGCCAGCAGTGATGCGGGGCGCTCGGGAGGGCGGGCAGATACGCAGTATTTT TRBJ2-3 - TRBV10-2 TRBD2
CASSLALIAGGLKNNEQFF TGTGCCAGCTCACTGGCCCTGATAGCGGGAGGTTTAAAGAACAATGAGCAGTTCTTC TRBJ2-1 - TRBV18 TRBD2
CASSLGRGGTGYTF TGTGCCAGCAGTTTAGGTCGGGGGGGGACAGGCTACACCTTC TRBJ1-2 - TRBV28 -
CASSLVGQGHPGEQYF TGTGCCAGCAGCTTAGTAGGACAGGGGCACCCGGGCGAGCAGTACTTC TRBJ2-7 - TRBV11-2 TRBD1
CASSFLGGTSNEQFF TGTGCCAGCAGTTTCCTGGGAGGTACATCCAATGAGCAGTTCTTC TRBJ2-1 - TRBV27 -
CASSLVSTDTQYF TGTGCCAGCAGCCTCGTGAGCACAGATACGCAGTATTTT TRBJ2-3 once TRBV28 -
CASQASNQPQHF TGTGCCAGTCAAGCATCCAATCAGCCCCAGCATTTT TRBJ1-5 - TRBV28 -
CASSYNDRVGGYTF TGCGCCAGCAGCTATAACGACAGGGTAGGCGGCTACACCTTC TRBJ1-2 - TRBV5-1 TRBD1
CATGTNTGELFF TGTGCCACCGGGACAAACACCGGGGAGCTGTTTTTT TRBJ2-2 few TRBV6-4 -
CASSTALSEQFF TGCGCCAGCAGTACCGCCCTAAGTGAGCAGTTCTTC TRBJ2-1 medium-sized TRBV10-1 -